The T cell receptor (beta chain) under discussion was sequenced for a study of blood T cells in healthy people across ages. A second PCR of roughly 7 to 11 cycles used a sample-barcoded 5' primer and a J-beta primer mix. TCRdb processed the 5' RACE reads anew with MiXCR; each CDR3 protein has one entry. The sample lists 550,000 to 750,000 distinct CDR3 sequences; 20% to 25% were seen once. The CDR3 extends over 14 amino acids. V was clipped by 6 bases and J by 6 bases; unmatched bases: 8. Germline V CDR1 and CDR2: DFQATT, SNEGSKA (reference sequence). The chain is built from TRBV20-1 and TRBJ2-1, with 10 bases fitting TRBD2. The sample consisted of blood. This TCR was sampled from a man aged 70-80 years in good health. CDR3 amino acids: CSATKGLAINEQFF. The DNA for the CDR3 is TGCAGTGCCACCAAGGGACTAGCGATCAATGAGCAGTTCTTC.